One T cell receptor (beta chain) is described in this entry. The antigen is unknown. This specimen comes from a study of beta chain features in type 1 diabetes. Study results and limitations: The study left unresolved whether HLA type influences TCRB rearrangement. Moderate yet significant TCRB CDR3 shortening was seen in Type 1 diabetes patients in all four CD4+ subsets.

Expressed TCRB transcripts were sequenced because the entire RNA isolate underwent reverse transcription. Using immunoSEQ multiplex PCR, the repertoire was profiled, and TCRdb retains in-frame clones only, with some absent. The sample includes a few hundred thousand clones, roughly 14% of them seen just once. Germline-derived CDR1 and CDR2 are SEHNR and FQNEAQ (reference sequence). The V end lost 1 base, the J end lost 0 bases, and 16 bases lay between the germline ends. The CDR3 covers 18 residues. This TCR came from a man aged 30-40 years with type 1 diabetes. The sequenced sample was naive CD4+ T cells from blood. The rearrangement links TRBV7-9 to TRBJ2-4, with D possibly TRBD2 on 6 matching bases. The CDR3 loop reads CASSLGAGGALAKNIQYF. CDR3 DNA sequence: TGTGCCAGCAGCTTAGGGGCCGGCGGGGCCCTAGCCAAAAACATTCAGTACTTC.